This T cell receptor (beta chain) is from a study of read filtering for tumor transcriptome and immune sequencing. In germline, CDR1 is SGHRS, CDR2 YFSETQ. CDR3 size: 14 residues. V gave up 3 bases and J gave up 1 base; unmatched junction bases: 3. This clonotype was recorded many times. The library was built from about 370 ng RNA with molecular barcoded adaptors for alpha/delta and beta/gamma chains. One entry per CDR3 protein, called by TCRdb with MiXCR from the reads. The table lists about 46,000 distinct CDR3 sequences, 20% of them singletons. The chain combines TRBV5-1 with TRBJ2-7; TRBD1 aligns across 8 bases. This receptor was taken from a donor at least 40 years old with multiple myeloma. Sample: a population of CD138-negative cells sorted from bone marrow. This chain's CDR3 is CASSSGTGSYEQYF. The CDR3 nucleotides read TGCGCCAGCAGCTCGGGGACAGGTTCCTACGAGCAGTACTTC.